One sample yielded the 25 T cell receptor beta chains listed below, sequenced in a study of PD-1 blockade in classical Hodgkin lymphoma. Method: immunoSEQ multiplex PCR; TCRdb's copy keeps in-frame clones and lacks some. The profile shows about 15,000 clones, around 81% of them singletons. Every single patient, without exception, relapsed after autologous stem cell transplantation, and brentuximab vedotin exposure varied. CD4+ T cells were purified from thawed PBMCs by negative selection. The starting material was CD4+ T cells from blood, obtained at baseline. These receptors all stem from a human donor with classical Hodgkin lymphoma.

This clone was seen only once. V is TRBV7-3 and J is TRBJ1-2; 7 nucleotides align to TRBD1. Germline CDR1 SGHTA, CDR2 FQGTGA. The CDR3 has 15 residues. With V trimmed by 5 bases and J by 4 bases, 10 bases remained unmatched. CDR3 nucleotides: TGTGCCAGCAGCGACCAACAGGGGATCGGCTATGGCTACACCTTC. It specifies CASSDQQGIGYGYTF.

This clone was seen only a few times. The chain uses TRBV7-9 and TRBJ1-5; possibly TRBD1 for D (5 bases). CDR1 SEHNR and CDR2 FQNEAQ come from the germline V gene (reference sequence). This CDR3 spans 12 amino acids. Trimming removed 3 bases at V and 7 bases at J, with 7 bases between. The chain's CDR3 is CASSFQGQPQHF. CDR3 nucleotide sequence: TGTGCCAGCAGCTTTCAGGGACAGCCCCAGCATTTT.

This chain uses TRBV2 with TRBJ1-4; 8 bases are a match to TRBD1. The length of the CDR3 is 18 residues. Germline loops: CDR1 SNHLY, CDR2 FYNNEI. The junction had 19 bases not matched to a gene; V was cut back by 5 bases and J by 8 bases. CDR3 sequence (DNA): TGTGCCAGCAGTACGGACAGGGATAAAACGGCCTACGCCGAAAAACTGTTTTTT. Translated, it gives CASSTDRDKTAYAEKLFF. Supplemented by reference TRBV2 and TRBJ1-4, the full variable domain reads EPEVTQTPSHQVTQMGQEVILRCVPISNHLYFYWYRQILGQKVEFLVSFYNNEISEKSEIFDDQFSVERPDGSNFTLKIRSTKLEDSAMYFCASSTDRDKTAYAEKLFFGSGTQLSVL.

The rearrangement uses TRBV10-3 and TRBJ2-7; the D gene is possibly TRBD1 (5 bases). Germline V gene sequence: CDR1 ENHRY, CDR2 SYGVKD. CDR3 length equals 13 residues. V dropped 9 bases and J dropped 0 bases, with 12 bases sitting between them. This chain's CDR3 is CAILAQGSYEQYF. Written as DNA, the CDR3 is TGTGCCATTCTCGCTCAGGGCTCCTACGAGCAGTACTTC.

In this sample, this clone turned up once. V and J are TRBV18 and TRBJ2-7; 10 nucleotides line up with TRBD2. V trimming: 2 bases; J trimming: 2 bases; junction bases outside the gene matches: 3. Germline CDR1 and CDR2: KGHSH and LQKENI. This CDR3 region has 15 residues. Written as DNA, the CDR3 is TGTGCCAGCTCACCAAGACTAGCGGGCCCCTACGAGCAGTACTTC. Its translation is CASSPRLAGPYEQYF.

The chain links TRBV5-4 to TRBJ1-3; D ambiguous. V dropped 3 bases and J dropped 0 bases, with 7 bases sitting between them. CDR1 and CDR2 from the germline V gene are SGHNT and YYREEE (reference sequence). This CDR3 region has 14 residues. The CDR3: CASSYGSSGNTIYF. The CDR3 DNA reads TGTGCCAGCAGCTACGGAAGCTCTGGAAACACCATATATTTT. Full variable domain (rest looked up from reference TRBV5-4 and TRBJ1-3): ETGVTQSPTHLIKTRGQQVTLRCSSQSGHNTVSWYQQALGQGPQFIFQYYREEENGRGNFPPRFSGLQFPNYSSELNVNALELDDSALYLCASSYGSSGNTIYFGEGSWLTVV.

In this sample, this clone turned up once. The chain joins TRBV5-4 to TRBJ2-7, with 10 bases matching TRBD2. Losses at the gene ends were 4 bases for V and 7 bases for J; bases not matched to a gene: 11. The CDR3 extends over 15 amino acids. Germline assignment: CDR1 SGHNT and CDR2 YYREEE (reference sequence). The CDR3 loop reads CASSQVSGGLGEQYF. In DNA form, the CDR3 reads TGTGCCAGCAGCCAAGTTAGCGGGGGGCTGGGGGAGCAGTACTTC.

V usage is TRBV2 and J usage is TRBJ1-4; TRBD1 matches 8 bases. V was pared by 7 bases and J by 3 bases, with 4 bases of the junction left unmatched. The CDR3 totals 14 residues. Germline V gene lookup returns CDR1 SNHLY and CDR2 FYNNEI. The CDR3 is CASKATGANEKLFF. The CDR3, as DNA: TGTGCCAGCAAGGCGACAGGGGCTAATGAAAAACTGTTTTTT.

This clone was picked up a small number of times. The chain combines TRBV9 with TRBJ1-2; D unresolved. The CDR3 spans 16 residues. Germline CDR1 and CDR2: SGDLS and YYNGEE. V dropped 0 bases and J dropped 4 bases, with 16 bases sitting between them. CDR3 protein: CASSVGPLPGSYGYTF. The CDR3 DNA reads TGTGCCAGCAGCGTAGGCCCTCTACCGGGTTCCTATGGCTACACCTTC.

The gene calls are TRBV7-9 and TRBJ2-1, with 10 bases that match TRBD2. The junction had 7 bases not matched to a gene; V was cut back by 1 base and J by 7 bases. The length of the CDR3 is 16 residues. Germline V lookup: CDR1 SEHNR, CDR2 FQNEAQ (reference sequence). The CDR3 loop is CASSLVSGGPTNEQFF. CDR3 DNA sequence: TGTGCCAGCAGCTTAGTTAGCGGGGGGCCGACGAATGAGCAGTTCTTC.

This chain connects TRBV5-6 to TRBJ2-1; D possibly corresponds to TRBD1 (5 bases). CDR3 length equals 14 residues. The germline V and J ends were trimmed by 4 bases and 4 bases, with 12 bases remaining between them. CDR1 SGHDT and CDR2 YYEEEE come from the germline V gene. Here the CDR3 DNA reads TGTGCCAGCAGCAGTTACAGGTTATACAATGAGCAGTTCTTC. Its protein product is CASSSYRLYNEQFF.

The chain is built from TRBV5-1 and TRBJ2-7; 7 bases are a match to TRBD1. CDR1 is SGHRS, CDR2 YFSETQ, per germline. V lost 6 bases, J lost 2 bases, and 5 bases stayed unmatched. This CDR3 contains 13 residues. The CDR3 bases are TGCGCCAGCACATCAACAGGGGCCTACGAGCAGTACTTC. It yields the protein CASTSTGAYEQYF.

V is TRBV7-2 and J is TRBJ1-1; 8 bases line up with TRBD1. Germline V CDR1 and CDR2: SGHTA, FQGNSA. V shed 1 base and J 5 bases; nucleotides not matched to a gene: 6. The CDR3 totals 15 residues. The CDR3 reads CASSLVGRGLTEAFF. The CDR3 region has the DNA TGTGCCAGCAGCTTAGTTGGCAGGGGGCTTACTGAAGCTTTCTTT.

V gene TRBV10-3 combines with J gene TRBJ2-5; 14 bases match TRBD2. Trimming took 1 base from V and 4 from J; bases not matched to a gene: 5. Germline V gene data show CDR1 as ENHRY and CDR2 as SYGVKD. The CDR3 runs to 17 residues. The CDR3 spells CAISEYGTSGSRETQYF. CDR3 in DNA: TGTGCCATCAGTGAGTATGGGACTAGCGGGAGCCGAGAGACCCAGTACTTC.

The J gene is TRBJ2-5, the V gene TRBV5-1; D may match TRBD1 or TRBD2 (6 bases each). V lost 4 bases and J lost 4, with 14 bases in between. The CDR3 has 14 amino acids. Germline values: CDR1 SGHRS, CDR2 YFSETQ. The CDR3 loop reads CASSLWWGAETQYF. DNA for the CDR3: TGCGCCAGCAGCCTCTGGTGGGGGGCAGAGACCCAGTACTTC.

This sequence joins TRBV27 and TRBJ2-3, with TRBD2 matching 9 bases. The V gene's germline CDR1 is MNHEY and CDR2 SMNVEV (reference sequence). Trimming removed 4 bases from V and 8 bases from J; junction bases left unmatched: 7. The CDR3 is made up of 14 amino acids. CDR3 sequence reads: CASSSWTSAVTQYF. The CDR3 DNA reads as TGTGCCAGCAGTTCTTGGACTAGCGCTGTTACGCAGTATTTT.

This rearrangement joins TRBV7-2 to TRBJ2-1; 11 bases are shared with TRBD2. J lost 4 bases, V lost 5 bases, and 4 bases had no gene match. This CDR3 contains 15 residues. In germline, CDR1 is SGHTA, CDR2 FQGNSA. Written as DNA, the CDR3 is TGTGCCAGCAGCCGAGGGACTAGCGGATACAATGAGCAGTTCTTC. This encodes CASSRGTSGYNEQFF. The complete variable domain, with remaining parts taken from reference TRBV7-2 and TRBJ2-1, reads GAGVSQSPSNKVTEKGKDVELRCDPISGHTALYWYRQSLGQGLEFLIYFQGNSAPDKSGLPSDRFSAERTGGSVSTLTIQRTQQEDSAVYLCASSRGTSGYNEQFFGPGTRLTVL.

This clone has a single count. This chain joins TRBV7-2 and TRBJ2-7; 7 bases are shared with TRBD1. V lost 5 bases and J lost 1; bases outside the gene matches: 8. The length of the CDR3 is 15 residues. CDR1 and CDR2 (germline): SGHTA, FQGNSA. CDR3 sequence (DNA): TGTGCCAGCAGCCCTCTGGGGACAGCTTCCTACGAGCAGTACTTC. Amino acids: CASSPLGTASYEQYF.

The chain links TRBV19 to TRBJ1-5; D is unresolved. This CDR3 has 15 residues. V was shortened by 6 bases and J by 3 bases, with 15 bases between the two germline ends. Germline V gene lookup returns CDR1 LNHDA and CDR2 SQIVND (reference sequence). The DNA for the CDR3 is TGTGCCAGTAGACCCCTGCCAAGCTTCAATCAGCCCCAGCATTTT. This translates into CASRPLPSFNQPQHF.

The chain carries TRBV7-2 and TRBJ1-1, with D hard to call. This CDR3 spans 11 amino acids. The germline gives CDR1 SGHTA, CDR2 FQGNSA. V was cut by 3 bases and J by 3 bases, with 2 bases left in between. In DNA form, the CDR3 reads TGTGCCAGCAGCTTTCACACTGAAGCTTTCTTT. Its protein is CASSFHTEAFF.

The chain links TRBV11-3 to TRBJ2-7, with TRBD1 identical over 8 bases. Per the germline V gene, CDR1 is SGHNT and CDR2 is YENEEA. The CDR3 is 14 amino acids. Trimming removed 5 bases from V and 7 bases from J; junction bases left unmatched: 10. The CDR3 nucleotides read TGTGCCAGCAGCCGCGGGACAGGTAATCAAGAGCAGTACTTC. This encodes CASSRGTGNQEQYF.

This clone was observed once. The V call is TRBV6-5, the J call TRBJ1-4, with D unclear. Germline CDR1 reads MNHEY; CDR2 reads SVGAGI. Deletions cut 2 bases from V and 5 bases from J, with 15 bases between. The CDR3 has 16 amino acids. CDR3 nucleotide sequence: TGTGCCAGCAGTTACAGGGCAGGCCTAACAAATGAAAAACTGTTTTTT. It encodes CASSYRAGLTNEKLFF.

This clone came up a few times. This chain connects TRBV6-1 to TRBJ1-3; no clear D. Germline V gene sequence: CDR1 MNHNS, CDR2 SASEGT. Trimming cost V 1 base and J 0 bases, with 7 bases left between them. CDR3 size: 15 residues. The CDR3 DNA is TGTGCCAGCAGTGAAGTAGGTCCCTCTGGAAACACCATATATTTT. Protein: CASSEVGPSGNTIYF.

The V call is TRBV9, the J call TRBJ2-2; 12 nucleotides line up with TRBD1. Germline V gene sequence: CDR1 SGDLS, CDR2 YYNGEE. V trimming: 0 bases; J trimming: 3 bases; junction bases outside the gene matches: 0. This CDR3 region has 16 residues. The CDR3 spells CASSVGDRGHTGELFF. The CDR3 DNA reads TGTGCCAGCAGCGTAGGGGACAGGGGGCACACCGGGGAGCTGTTTTTT.

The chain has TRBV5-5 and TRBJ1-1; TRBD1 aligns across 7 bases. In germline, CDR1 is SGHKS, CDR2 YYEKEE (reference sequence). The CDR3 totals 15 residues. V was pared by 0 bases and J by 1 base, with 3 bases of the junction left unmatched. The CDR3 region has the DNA TGTGCCAGCAGCTTGGCCGGGACAGAGAACACTGAAGCTTTCTTT. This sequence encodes CASSLAGTENTEAFF.